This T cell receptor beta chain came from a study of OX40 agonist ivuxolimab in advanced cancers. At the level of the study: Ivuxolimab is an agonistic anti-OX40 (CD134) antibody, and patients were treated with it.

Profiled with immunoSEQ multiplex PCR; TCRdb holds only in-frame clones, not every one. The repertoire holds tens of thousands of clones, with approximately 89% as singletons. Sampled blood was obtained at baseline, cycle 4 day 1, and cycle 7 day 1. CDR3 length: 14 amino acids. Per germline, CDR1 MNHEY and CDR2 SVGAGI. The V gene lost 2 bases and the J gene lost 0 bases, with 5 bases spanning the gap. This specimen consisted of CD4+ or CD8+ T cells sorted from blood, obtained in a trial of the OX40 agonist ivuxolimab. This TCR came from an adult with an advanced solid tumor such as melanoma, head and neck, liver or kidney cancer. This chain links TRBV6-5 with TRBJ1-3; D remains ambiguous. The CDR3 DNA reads TGTGCCAGCAGTTACCGCGGCTCTGGAAACACCATATATTTT. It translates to CASSYRGSGNTIYF.